The rows below give T cell receptor beta chains drawn from one sample of a study of control samples from healthy donors and cancer patients. Data came from immunoSEQ multiplex PCR; TCRdb stores just in-frame clones and leaves some out. The sample lists 68,000 or so clones; 75% to 85% were seen once. Sequenced: blood. Every receptor here comes from a man aged 60 to 69 in good health. Both conserved end residues are part of each CDR3. The order of the fields is CDR3 protein, clone size, J gene, V gene, CDR3 length. Expanded clones get a size class; other rows say once, few or many, or leave the size out.

CASSSSRTDTQYF,NA,TRBJ2-3,TRBV19,13
CASKKGEVSYNEQFF,NA,TRBJ2-1,TRBV6-5,15
CASSQTLGTGRTSSTDTQYF,few,TRBJ2-3,TRBV27,20
CASSPGAGGTDTQYF,NA,TRBJ2-3,TRBV18,15
CASSSGFETQYF,few,TRBJ2-5,TRBV7-9,12
CASSFGTASGNTIYF,NA,TRBJ1-3,TRBV5-6,15
CASSLMPRTGSMEQYF,NA,TRBJ2-7,TRBV7-2,16
CASSPGSFGEQFF,NA,TRBJ2-1,TRBV27,13
CASSSGSGSSYNEQFF,NA,TRBJ2-1,TRBV7-9,16
CASSIDREKLFF,once,TRBJ1-4,TRBV19,12